This TCR beta chain was captured in a study of graft-versus-host responses after intestinal transplantation. Study-wide background: Following induction with anti-thymocyte globulin, all recipients were given tacrolimus and steroids for approximately three years.

Germline CDR1 and CDR2: LNHDA and SQIVND (reference sequence). The CDR3 is 16 amino acids. Germline trimming cut 6 bases from V and 0 bases from J; bases unmatched to any gene: 6. Note on this clone: Its cognate antigen is unknown.

Assay used: immunoSEQ multiplex PCR; TCRdb lists only in-frame clones, some missing. This table holds roughly 99,000 clones, around 90% found once. Study-wide results and limits: Allograft graft-versus-host to host-versus-graft clonal ratios ran high in patients with graft-donor T cell macrochimerism.

Sample: unstimulated CD4+ T cells sorted from spleen or lymph node cells, taken before transplant. The V gene is TRBV19, the J gene TRBJ1-4; TRBD1 aligns across 8 bases. This receptor was identified in a human donor who was the organ donor for an intestinal transplant. CDR3 sequence: CASSLQGGTTNEKLFF. Written as DNA, the CDR3 is TGTGCCAGTAGCCTACAGGGGGGTACAACTAATGAAAAACTGTTTTTT.